The entry below gives a single T cell receptor (beta chain) sequence along with its context. Its antigen is as yet unknown. The entry originates in a study of cytomegalovirus exposure and HLA in healthy donors. Findings and caveats of the study: By HLA locus, TCR association rates varied in a later analysis, with DRB1 showing the most and HLA-C the fewest. Cytomegalovirus-associated TCR beta chains were listed, numbering 150 to 200. From TCR beta sequences, most subjects' HLA-A and HLA-B alleles were reportedly predicted accurately.

The V gene end was trimmed by 4 bases and the J gene end by 4 bases; junction bases not matched to a gene: 9. CDR1 and CDR2 from the germline V gene are SGHNT and YYREEE (reference sequence). The CDR3 spans 16 residues. Vbeta (60) and Jbeta (13) primers were used in the PCR. Clones were read by immunoSEQ multiplex PCR, and TCRdb kept only the in-frame ones, dropping some. The profile shows about 160,000 clones, 70% to 85% of them singletons. Every donor was a healthy person donating bone marrow. Sequenced sample: PBMCs. The clonotype originates from a male donor in good health and CMV-seronegative. V is TRBV5-4 and J is TRBJ1-2, with 11 bases fitting TRBD1. CDR3 sequence (DNA): TGTGCCAGCAGCGCGGACAGGGGGCTTGGGAGCTATGGCTACACCTTC. Encoded protein: CASSADRGLGSYGYTF.